The 22 T cell receptor beta chains given below trace back to one sample, sequenced in a study of blood T cell repertoires in COVID-19. Measured with immunoSEQ multiplex PCR; TCRdb has only the in-frame clones, and not every one. The repertoire consists of 150,000 to 200,000 clones, with roughly 91% occurring once and the leading ten covering under 5%. Sequenced: peripheral blood. These TCRs come from a human donor in a cohort sampled during active COVID-19.

CDR3 bases: TGTGCCAGTAGTACAACGGGACTCCGCACCGGGGAGCTGTTTTTT. This sequence encodes CASSTTGLRTGELFF. J is TRBJ2-2 and V is TRBV19; possible D gene TRBD2, 6 bases. CDR1 is LNHDA and CDR2 is SQIVND in the germline V gene (reference sequence). The CDR3 has 15 amino acids. With 4 bases removed from V and 4 bases from J, the gap between germline ends came to 13 bases.

V is TRBV7-2 and J is TRBJ1-5; 7 positions match TRBD1. Germline values: CDR1 SGHTA, CDR2 FQGNSA. J was trimmed by 8 bases and V by 8 bases; bases with no gene match: 15. This CDR3 has 15 residues. The CDR3 nucleotides read TGTGCCAGCCTAGAAGGGGACAGCCGTTGGAAGCCCCAGCATTTT. Encoded protein: CASLEGDSRWKPQHF.

The V call is TRBV25-1, the J call TRBJ1-3, with D unresolved. The CDR3 length is 15 residues. Looked up from germline, CDR1 is MGHDK and CDR2 is SYGVNS. V gave up 1 base and J gave up 1 base, with 8 bases separating them. As DNA, the CDR3 is TGTGCCAGCAGTGAATTCGGTATTTCTGGAAACACCATATATTTT. It is translated as CASSEFGISGNTIYF.

The chain has TRBV28 and TRBJ2-3; 9 bases line up with TRBD2. This CDR3 spans 16 amino acids. J was trimmed by 4 bases and V by 2 bases; bases with no gene match: 7. Germline-derived CDR1 and CDR2 are MDHEN and SYDVKM. The DNA of the CDR3 is TGTGCCAGCAGTTTAGCAGCTAGCGGGATCGCAGATACGCAGTATTTT. As protein: CASSLAASGIADTQYF.

This clone was seen once. The chain combines TRBV7-2 with TRBJ2-1; TRBD2 matches at 9 bases. V shed 5 bases, J shed 1 base, and the junction held 6 bases outside the gene matches. Germline V gene lookup returns CDR1 SGHTA and CDR2 FQGNSA. This CDR3 is built from 16 residues. The CDR3, as DNA: TGTGCCAGCAGCCGCGGGGGGGCCCTGTCCTACAATGAGCAGTTCTTC. This codes for CASSRGGALSYNEQFF. Complete variable domain (other parts from reference TRBV7-2 and TRBJ2-1): GAGVSQSPSNKVTEKGKDVELRCDPISGHTALYWYRQSLGQGLEFLIYFQGNSAPDKSGLPSDRFSAERTGGSVSTLTIQRTQQEDSAVYLCASSRGGALSYNEQFFGPGTRLTVL.

The gene calls are TRBV28 and TRBJ1-5; 9 positions match TRBD1. Germline V CDR1 and CDR2: MDHEN, SYDVKM. This CDR3 has 15 amino acids. V gave up 2 bases and J gave up 7 bases; unmatched junction bases: 6. CDR3 protein: CASSLGQGNGQPQHF. The CDR3 coding sequence is TGTGCCAGCAGTTTAGGACAGGGGAACGGACAGCCCCAGCATTTT.

In this sample, this clone turned up a few times. At the DNA level, this CDR3 is encoded by other sequences in the same sample as well. Written as DNA, the CDR3 is TGTGCCAGCAGCGTTGGAACAGGGGATGGAGAAAAACTGTTTTTT. It yields the protein CASSVGTGDGEKLFF. The chain links TRBV9 to TRBJ1-4; TRBD1 matches 7 bases. Germline V gene sequence: CDR1 SGDLS, CDR2 YYNGEE. The CDR3 is 15 amino acids. Trimming at V came to 2 bases and at J to 8 bases, leaving 9 bases not matched to a gene.

This clone was seen only a few times. The chain couples TRBV7-2 to TRBJ2-7; D is unresolved. V lost 2 bases and J 4 bases, leaving 9 bases between the germline ends. Germline V gives CDR1 SGHTA, CDR2 FQGNSA. This CDR3 comprises 13 residues. The CDR3 coding sequence is TGTGCCAGCAGCTTAACAGTTGAGTACGAGCAGTACTTC. This translates into CASSLTVEYEQYF.

This clone came up once. The J gene is TRBJ1-1, the V gene TRBV3-1 (or the pseudogene TRBV3-2), with 7 bases aligning to TRBD1. J lost 0 bases, V lost 3 bases, and 1 base had no gene match. This CDR3 has 14 residues. Germline V lookup: CDR1 LGHDT, CDR2 YNNKEL (reference sequence). In DNA form, the CDR3 reads TGTGCCAGCAGCCACACAGGGGTGAACACTGAAGCTTTCTTT. It encodes CASSHTGVNTEAFF.

The rearrangement joins TRBV6-6 to TRBJ2-3; a weak D match, TRBD1 (6 bases). This CDR3 spans 16 amino acids. CDR1 is MNHNY, CDR2 SVGAGI, per germline (reference sequence). The V gene lost 6 bases and the J gene lost 6 bases, with 22 bases spanning the gap. CDR3 residues: CASSYAPGTWADTQYF. Written as DNA, the CDR3 is TGTGCCAGCAGCTACGCCCCCGGGACATGGGCGGATACGCAGTATTTT.

This rearrangement joins TRBV10-3 to TRBJ1-2; D unclear. The CDR3 spans 12 residues. Germline CDR1 is ENHRY and CDR2 is SYGVKD. Between the trimmed V and J ends, which lost 10 bases and 4 bases, there was a span of 13 bases. This CDR3 is CASQTEGYGYTF. The DNA for the CDR3 is TGTGCCAGCCAGACGGAGGGCTATGGCTACACCTTC.

V usage is TRBV5-1 and J usage is TRBJ2-1; 7 bases fit TRBD2. The V gene end was trimmed by 6 bases and the J gene end by 4 bases; junction bases not matched to a gene: 10. The CDR3 length is 15 residues. Germline CDR1 is SGHRS and CDR2 is YFSETQ. CDR3 loop: CASMITSGGYNEQFF. CDR3 DNA: TGCGCCAGCATGATTACCTCCGGGGGGTACAATGAGCAGTTCTTC.

The chain recombines TRBV7-9 with TRBJ2-5; 12 bases match TRBD2. J lost 5 bases, V lost 1 base, and 8 bases had no gene match. Germline loops: CDR1 SEHNR, CDR2 FQNEAQ (reference sequence). This CDR3 contains 17 residues. As DNA, the CDR3 is TGTGCCAGCAGCTTAGGGACTAGCGGGATCCGGGTGGAGACCCAGTACTTC. Its translation: CASSLGTSGIRVETQYF.

Here the CDR3 reads CASTQDRGGRANEQFF. As DNA, the CDR3 is TGTGCCAGTACCCAGGACCGCGGCGGGAGGGCCAATGAGCAGTTCTTC. The V call is TRBV19, the J call TRBJ2-1, with 9 bases fitting TRBD2. Trimming cost V 7 bases and J 6 bases; bases outside gene matches: 13. The CDR3 runs 16 residues. The germline V gene has CDR1 LNHDA and CDR2 SQIVND (reference sequence).

This sequence joins TRBV4-3 and TRBJ1-6; 8 nucleotides match TRBD1. The germline V gene has CDR1 LGHNA and CDR2 YSLEER. The V gene end was trimmed by 3 bases and the J gene end by 3 bases; junction bases not matched to a gene: 1. The CDR3 is 15 residues long. The CDR3 region is CASSQGQVYNSPLHF. The DNA for the CDR3 is TGCGCCAGCAGCCAGGGACAGGTCTATAATTCACCCCTCCACTTT.

This clone was detected a few times. The CDR3 nucleotides read TGTGCCAGTAGTATAGGACAGGGTGGGACCGGGGAGCTGTTTTTT. Amino acid sequence: CASSIGQGGTGELFF. The rearrangement links TRBV19 to TRBJ2-2, with 7 bases matching TRBD1. The trim removed 1 base at V and 5 bases at J, leaving 4 bases unmatched. This CDR3 is built from 15 residues. Germline V CDR1 and CDR2: LNHDA, SQIVND (reference sequence).

The chain carries TRBV3-1 (or the pseudogene TRBV3-2) and TRBJ2-7, with TRBD2 matching 7 bases. CDR1 and CDR2 (germline): LGHDT, YNNKEL (reference sequence). J lost 9 bases, V lost 2 bases, and 19 bases had no gene match. The CDR3 is made up of 17 amino acids. CDR3: CASSQRSAGVLPAVQYF. DNA for the CDR3: TGTGCCAGCAGCCAACGCTCCGCGGGGGTTCTGCCGGCTGTGCAGTACTTC.

CDR3 in DNA: TGTGCCAGCAGTCTGACAGGGGGTTTCATTGGCGAGACCCAGTACTTC. Its translation is CASSLTGGFIGETQYF. The gene calls are TRBV27 and TRBJ2-5; 9 bases line up with TRBD1. From germline, CDR1 is MNHEY and CDR2 SMNVEV (reference sequence). The CDR3 contains 16 residues. The V gene end was trimmed by 5 bases and the J gene end by 5 bases; junction bases not matched to a gene: 12.

This rearrangement joins TRBV9 to TRBJ2-7; 7 bases are shared with TRBD2. The CDR3 is made up of 16 amino acids. Trimming cost V 1 base and J 2 bases; bases outside gene matches: 9. Germline CDR1 is SGDLS and CDR2 is YYNGEE. The CDR3: CASSVSGWDYTYEQYF. DNA for the CDR3: TGTGCCAGCAGCGTAAGTGGGTGGGACTATACCTACGAGCAGTACTTC. Drawing the rest from reference TRBV9 and TRBJ2-7, the complete variable domain is DSGVTQTPKHLITATGQRVTLRCSPRSGDLSVYWYQQSLDQGLQFLIQYYNGEERAKGNILERFSAQQFPDLHSELNLSSLELGDSALYFCASSVSGWDYTYEQYFGPGTRLTVT.

The rearrangement joins TRBV3-1 (or the pseudogene TRBV3-2) to TRBJ2-2; D uncertain. The CDR3 extends over 14 amino acids. V lost 4 bases and J lost 4, with 10 bases in between. CDR1 and CDR2 from the germline V gene are LGHDT and YNNKEL (reference sequence). The CDR3 bases are TGTGCCAGCAGCCTTCATGTTAGCACCGGGGAGCTGTTTTTT. Protein: CASSLHVSTGELFF.

The chain couples TRBV6-6 to TRBJ1-5, with D perhaps matching TRBD1 (5 bases). CDR1 and CDR2 from the germline V gene are MNHNY and SVGAGI (reference sequence). Trimming stripped 6 bases from V and 5 bases from J, with 17 bases between. The CDR3 is 15 residues long. The CDR3 reads CASSPGVLGDQPQHF. The CDR3 DNA reads as TGTGCCAGCAGCCCGGGGGTCCTAGGAGATCAGCCCCAGCATTTT.

The chain carries TRBV5-5 and TRBJ2-2, with 9 bases that match TRBD1. In germline, CDR1 is SGHKS, CDR2 YYEKEE (reference sequence). Trimming cost V 4 bases and J 6 bases; bases outside gene matches: 16. The CDR3 consists of 18 residues. CDR3 region: CASSPLPRTGATPGELFF. The DNA for the CDR3 is TGTGCCAGCAGCCCCCTCCCCCGGACAGGGGCGACACCCGGGGAGCTGTTTTTT.